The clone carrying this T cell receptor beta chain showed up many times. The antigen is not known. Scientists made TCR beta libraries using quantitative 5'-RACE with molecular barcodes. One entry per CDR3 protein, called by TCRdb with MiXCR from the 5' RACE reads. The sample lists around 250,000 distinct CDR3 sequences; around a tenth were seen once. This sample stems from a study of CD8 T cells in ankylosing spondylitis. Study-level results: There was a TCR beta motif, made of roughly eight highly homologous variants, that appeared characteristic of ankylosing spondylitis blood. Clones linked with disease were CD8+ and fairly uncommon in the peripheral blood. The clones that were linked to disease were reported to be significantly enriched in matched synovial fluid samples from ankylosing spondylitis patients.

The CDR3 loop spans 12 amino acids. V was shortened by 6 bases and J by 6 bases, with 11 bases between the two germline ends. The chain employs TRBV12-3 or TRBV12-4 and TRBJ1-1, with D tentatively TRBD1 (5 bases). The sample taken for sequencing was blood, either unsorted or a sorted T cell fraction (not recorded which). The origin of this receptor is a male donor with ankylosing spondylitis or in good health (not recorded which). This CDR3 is CASSLVGAEAFF. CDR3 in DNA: TGTGCCAGCAGCCTCGTAGGGGCTGAAGCTTTCTTT.